A single sample is the source of the 7 T cell receptor beta chains below, sequenced in a study of vaccination and CD4 T cells after COVID-19. Sequence data for DNA of cultured CD4+ T cells were generated by the Oncomine TCR Beta short-read assay. TCRdb redid the calling of the PCR reads with MiXCR, one entry per CDR3 protein. The repertoire holds about 24,000 distinct CDR3 sequences, under 55% seen once, with approximately 4% in the top ten. The sample's time point: late sampling 161 to 241 days after vaccination in three convalescent patients. This sample's treatment: approximately nine-day PBMC culture with coronavirus spike peptide pools or control peptides (ViraFEST assay). For these receptors, no antigen is known. Specimen: CD4+ T cells from blood, cultured in vitro, collected about 7 months after SARS-CoV-2 vaccination. Receptors originate from a human donor who had recovered from COVID-19.

This chain connects TRBV7-9 to TRBJ2-7; 11 bases are a match to TRBD1. The germline V gene encodes CDR1 SEHNR and CDR2 FQNEAQ (reference sequence). V was pared by 3 bases and J by 4 bases, with 8 bases of the junction left unmatched. This CDR3 is 16 amino acids long. The CDR3 is CASSFASGTGGYEQYF. The CDR3 DNA is TGTGCCAGCAGCTTCGCTTCGGGGACAGGGGGTTACGAGCAGTACTTC. The whole variable domain, remainder taken from reference TRBV7-9 and TRBJ2-7, is DTGVSQNPRHKITKRGQNVTFRCDPISEHNRLYWYRQTLGQGPEFLTYFQNEAQLEKSRLLSDRFSAERPKGSFSTLEIQRTEQGDSAMYLCASSFASGTGGYEQYFGPGTRLTVT.

This clonotype is medium-sized. The chain is built from TRBV7-2 and TRBJ1-6; D is possibly TRBD1 (6 bases). The CDR3 loop spans 14 amino acids. Germline V gene data show CDR1 as SGHTA and CDR2 as FQGNSA. With 6 bases removed from V and 9 bases from J, the gap between germline ends came to 15 bases. The CDR3 DNA reads as TGTGCCAGCAGACGCACAGGGTACAGTTCACCCCTCCACTTT. Protein sequence: CASRRTGYSSPLHF.

This rearrangement joins TRBV28 to TRBJ2-3; maybe TRBD1 (6 bases). The CDR3 contains 15 residues. Trimming left V 2 bases short and J 2 bases short, with 11 bases between. Per the germline V gene, CDR1 is MDHEN and CDR2 is SYDVKM. CDR3 region: CASSLGTRHTDTQYF. The CDR3 bases are TGTGCCAGCAGTTTAGGGACACGACACACAGATACGCAGTATTTT.

The chain employs TRBV28 and TRBJ2-5; D uncertain. The CDR3 loop spans 15 amino acids. Germline loops: CDR1 MDHEN, CDR2 SYDVKM. V gave up 3 bases and J gave up 1 base, with 12 bases separating them. Here the CDR3 reads CASSLVRNSQETQYF. The CDR3 DNA is TGTGCCAGCAGTTTGGTTAGGAATTCCCAAGAGACCCAGTACTTC.

The V call is TRBV6-1, the J call TRBJ1-6; weak D call: TRBD1 (6 bases). This CDR3 contains 13 residues. Germline V gene sequence: CDR1 MNHNS, CDR2 SASEGT. V lost 5 bases, J lost 7 bases, and 9 bases lay in between. The CDR3 DNA sequence: TGTGCCAGCAGTCGGGACAAAAATTCACCCCTCCACTTT. Protein product: CASSRDKNSPLHF.

V usage is TRBV4-1 and J usage is TRBJ2-7; 9 nucleotides line up with TRBD2. The trim removed 4 bases at V and 3 bases at J, leaving 10 bases unmatched. CDR1 MGHRA and CDR2 YSYEKL come from the germline V gene. The CDR3 loop spans 16 amino acids. CDR3 loop: CASSLLAGDLVYEQYF. The CDR3 nucleotides are TGCGCCAGCAGCCTATTAGCGGGAGATTTAGTCTACGAGCAGTACTTC.

V gene TRBV20-1 combines with J gene TRBJ2-7, with 10 bases matching TRBD2. This CDR3 is 14 amino acids long. Germline CDR1 is DFQATT and CDR2 is SNEGSKA (reference sequence). The ends lost 4 bases at V and 2 bases at J; junction bases unmatched: 5. CDR3 nucleotide sequence: TGCAGTGCTACCTTAGCGGGGGGAGCCTACGAGCAGTACTTC. Protein product: CSATLAGGAYEQYF.